The clone carrying this T cell receptor beta chain was seen at least ten times. This entry comes from a study of T-cell reconstitution after alpha-beta-depleted transplantation in children. Unique molecular identifiers were built into the TCRbeta library. TCRdb re-called the PCR reads through MiXCR, storing one row per CDR3 protein. The profile shows fewer than 200,000 distinct CDR3 sequences, about 6.4% of them singletons. Germline V gene lookup returns CDR1 SNHLY and CDR2 FYNNEI. Trimming pared 4 bases from V and 1 base from J, leaving 10 bases between. This CDR3 has 14 residues. The clonotype originates from a human donor who donated a stem cell graft to a child with Wiskott-Aldrich syndrome. The rearrangement uses TRBV2 and TRBJ2-5; D is possibly TRBD1 or TRBD2 (5 bases each). Sequences were derived from PBMCs from the stem cell graft donor, sampled from the stem cell graft. The CDR3 sequence: CASSVEGFQETQYF. Written as DNA, the CDR3 is TGTGCCAGCAGTGTTGAGGGGTTCCAAGAGACCCAGTACTTC.